One and the same sample provided the 22 T cell receptor beta chains below, sequenced in a study of identical twins. A single record per CDR3 protein comes from TCRdb applying MiXCR to the 5' RACE reads. The sample records some 660,000 distinct CDR3 sequences, 8.6% being singletons. This sample was also put to use in a study of yellow fever vaccine responses in identical twins.

The sequenced sample was PBMCs. Receptors originate from a woman younger than 35 in good health.

This clonotype was counted many times. This chain links TRBV6-5 with TRBJ1-1; unclear D gene. V was clipped by 0 bases and J by 3 bases, with 14 bases between them. Germline lookup yields CDR1 MNHEY and CDR2 SVGAGI. This CDR3 spans 16 amino acids. The CDR3 DNA reads TGTGCCAGCAGTTACTCGTCTGAGGGAGGAGACACTGAAGCTTTCTTT. Its protein is CASSYSSEGGDTEAFF.

The CDR3 region is CASREKGLADLRSYNEQFF. The CDR3 region has the DNA TGTGCCAGCAGAGAAAAGGGACTAGCGGACCTTAGGTCCTACAATGAGCAGTTCTTC. The genes are TRBV2 and TRBJ2-1, with 11 positions matching TRBD2. The CDR3 spans 19 residues. The germline V gene encodes CDR1 SNHLY and CDR2 FYNNEI. V was clipped by 6 bases and J by 1 base; unmatched bases: 14.

This clonotype was observed at least ten times. As DNA, the CDR3 is TGCAGTGCTAGAGCCGGCGCTGGGCTAAGCTCCTACAATGAGCAGTTCTTC. It specifies CSARAGAGLSSYNEQFF. The chain is built from TRBV20-1 and TRBJ2-1; no reliable D call. With 1 base removed from V and 0 bases from J, the gap between germline ends came to 16 bases. The CDR3 length is 17 residues. Per germline, CDR1 DFQATT and CDR2 SNEGSKA (reference sequence).

The sample holds a few counts of this clonotype. The J gene is TRBJ2-1, the V gene TRBV20-1; D not certain. Germline-derived CDR1 and CDR2 are DFQATT and SNEGSKA (reference sequence). The CDR3 contains 12 residues. V was pared by 7 bases and J by 0 bases, with 7 bases between. The DNA of the CDR3 is TGCAGTGGACTCAGCTCCTACAATGAGCAGTTCTTC. Its protein is CSGLSSYNEQFF.

This chain links TRBV12-3 or TRBV12-4 with TRBJ2-4, with D hard to call. This CDR3 region has 13 residues. V lost 7 bases to trimming and J lost 6 bases, with 13 bases between them. In nucleotides, the CDR3 is TGTGCCAGCACCCCGCAGCAAACAAACATTCAGTACTTC. Protein: CASTPQQTNIQYF.

This sequence joins TRBV4-3 and TRBJ2-7; possible D gene TRBD2, 6 bases. Germline values: CDR1 LGHNA, CDR2 YSLEER. The CDR3 extends over 16 amino acids. Trimming removed 1 base at V and 2 bases at J, with 15 bases between. CDR3 DNA: TGCGCCAGCAGCCAAGGGTTCGCGGGAACAGCCTACGAGCAGTACTTC. Its translation is CASSQGFAGTAYEQYF.

The chain combines TRBV29-1 with TRBJ1-2; D possibly corresponds to TRBD1 (6 bases). The CDR3 extends over 10 amino acids. Germline assignment: CDR1 SQVTM and CDR2 ANQGSEA. V was pared by 6 bases and J by 8 bases, with 10 bases between. The CDR3 DNA follows: TGCAGCGTGGAACAGGGCGGCTACACCTTC. This gives the protein CSVEQGGYTF.

This clonotype was found a few times. CDR3 sequence (DNA): TGCAGCGACGCCTCAGAGAACCCCTATGGCTACACCTTC. Translated, it gives CSDASENPYGYTF. V usage is TRBV29-1 and J usage is TRBJ1-2; D is ambiguous. V was clipped by 7 bases and J by 4 bases, with 16 bases between them. Germline lookup yields CDR1 SQVTM and CDR2 ANQGSEA. This CDR3 has 13 residues.

This chain uses TRBV28 with TRBJ2-5; TRBD2 might be the D (6 bases). The V and J ends lost 2 bases and 2 bases respectively, with 9 bases between them. Germline CDR1 and CDR2: MDHEN and SYDVKM. This CDR3 is 14 amino acids long. The CDR3 sequence is CASSLGDFQETQYF. CDR3 nucleotide sequence: TGTGCCAGCAGTTTAGGGGACTTTCAAGAGACCCAGTACTTC.

This clonotype occurred a few times. The rearrangement uses TRBV6-2 or TRBV6-3 and TRBJ2-2; 7 bases line up with TRBD1. This CDR3 has 15 residues. The V gene's germline CDR1 is MNHEY and CDR2 SVGEGT. Trimming at V came to 7 bases and at J to 2 bases, leaving 7 bases not matched to a gene. The CDR3 spells CASTGQDPNTGELFF. The CDR3 DNA is TGTGCCAGCACCGGACAGGACCCAAACACCGGGGAGCTGTTTTTT.

This clonotype was found a few times. This rearrangement joins TRBV6-1 to TRBJ2-3; D remains unclear. Germline CDR1 MNHNS, CDR2 SASEGT. Trimming removed 7 bases from V and 6 bases from J, with 14 bases in between. There are 13 residues in the CDR3. The CDR3 loop is CASTNWGSDTQYF. CDR3 nucleotide sequence: TGTGCCAGCACGAATTGGGGATCGGATACGCAGTATTTT.

V and J are TRBV29-1 and TRBJ2-1, with 10 bases identical to TRBD2. Germline loops: CDR1 SQVTM, CDR2 ANQGSEA. Losses at the gene ends were 3 bases for V and 7 bases for J; bases not matched to a gene: 6. This CDR3 has 14 residues. The CDR3 coding sequence is TGCAGCGTTGAGCCTAGCGGGAGTATAAATGAGCAGTTCTTC. It encodes CSVEPSGSINEQFF.

This clonotype has a handful of counts. The V call is TRBV11-3, the J call TRBJ2-1, with 11 bases aligning to TRBD2. The ends lost 5 bases at V and 9 bases at J; junction bases unmatched: 9. The CDR3 is made up of 15 amino acids. CDR1 SGHNT and CDR2 YENEEA come from the germline V gene. The CDR3 here is CASSQNPTSGGEQFF. The CDR3 DNA follows: TGTGCCAGCAGCCAAAACCCAACTAGCGGGGGTGAGCAGTTCTTC.

The gene calls are TRBV5-1 and TRBJ2-1; TRBD1 agrees at 7 bases. Looked up from germline, CDR1 is SGHRS and CDR2 is YFSETQ. The CDR3 extends over 17 amino acids. V was pared by 0 bases and J by 3 bases, with 9 bases of the junction left unmatched. CDR3 in DNA: TGCGCCAGCAGCTTGGGCCCGCGACAGGGCTACTACAATGAGCAGTTCTTC. Encoded protein: CASSLGPRQGYYNEQFF.

Only a few counts were recorded for this clonotype. The V and J genes are TRBV3-1 and TRBJ2-7; TRBD2 matches at 10 bases. Trimming at V came to 6 bases and at J to 0 bases, leaving 11 bases not matched to a gene. The CDR3 is 17 residues long. CDR1 LGHDT and CDR2 YNNKEL come from the germline V gene (reference sequence). The CDR3: CASSREIGTSDSYEQYF. The CDR3 nucleotides are TGTGCCAGCAGTCGAGAGATAGGGACTAGCGACTCCTACGAGCAGTACTTC.

On this clonotype: A much larger clone differs by one base, so this may be a read error. The gene calls are TRBV3-1 and TRBJ2-1; 14 bases match TRBD2. CDR1 and CDR2 (germline): LGHDT, YNNKEL (reference sequence). The length of the CDR3 is 17 residues. The CDR3 sequence is CARSPRHGTSGRNEQFF. CDR3 nucleotides: TGTGCCAGAAGCCCGCGGCACGGGACTAGCGGGAGAAATGAGCAGTTCTTC.

This sequence joins TRBV6-1 and TRBJ2-3; D gene uncertain. The CDR3 runs 14 residues. The germline V and J ends were trimmed by 6 bases and 0 bases, with 10 bases remaining between them. The V gene's germline CDR1 is MNHNS and CDR2 SASEGT. The CDR3 sequence is CASRIETSTDTQYF. In DNA, the CDR3 is TGTGCCAGCAGAATCGAGACTAGCACAGATACGCAGTATTTT.

This chain uses TRBV28 with TRBJ2-7, with D possibly matching TRBD1 (6 bases). The CDR3 loop spans 13 amino acids. Trimming took 6 bases from V and 3 from J, leaving 12 bases between them. Germline CDR1 reads MDHEN; CDR2 reads SYDVKM. CDR3 in amino acids: CASRPQGNYEQYF. The CDR3 coding sequence is TGTGCCAGCAGGCCTCAGGGGAACTACGAGCAGTACTTC.

The V gene is TRBV5-1, the J gene TRBJ2-1, with TRBD2 as a possible D gene (5 bases). This CDR3 contains 16 residues. Germline values: CDR1 SGHRS, CDR2 YFSETQ. Trimming removed 0 bases at V and 9 bases at J, with 19 bases between. CDR3 sequence: CASSLGLGSPGSEQFF. CDR3 nucleotide sequence: TGCGCCAGCAGCTTGGGCCTAGGCTCCCCGGGGAGTGAGCAGTTCTTC.

J is TRBJ2-5 and V is TRBV5-1; 7 bases match TRBD2. In germline, CDR1 is SGHRS, CDR2 YFSETQ. The CDR3 is 15 residues long. V was pared by 3 bases and J by 4 bases, with 9 bases of the junction left unmatched. The CDR3 DNA reads as TGCGCCAGCAGCTGGAATGGGGGGGTTGGAGAGACCCAGTACTTC. Translated, it gives CASSWNGGVGETQYF.

Ten or more counts support this clonotype. This rearrangement joins TRBV20-1 to TRBJ1-1; D gene ambiguous. V lost 4 bases and J 4 bases, leaving 7 bases between the germline ends. Germline CDR1 reads DFQATT; CDR2 reads SNEGSKA (reference sequence). The CDR3 has 11 amino acids. CDR3 nucleotides: TGCAGTGCTATCAAGGGCACTGAAGCTTTCTTT. As protein: CSAIKGTEAFF.

The CDR3, as DNA: TGTGCCAGCAGTTTAGTCAGGCACACCGGGGAGCTGTTTTTT. It encodes CASSLVRHTGELFF. J is TRBJ2-2 and V is TRBV27; unclear D gene. The CDR3 extends over 14 amino acids. From germline, CDR1 is MNHEY and CDR2 SMNVEV (reference sequence). V lost 2 bases, J lost 3 bases, and 7 bases lay in between.